This T cell receptor beta chain was captured in a study of T cells in narcolepsy. This CDR3 spans 13 amino acids. V lost 3 bases, J lost 4 bases, and 10 bases lay in between. In germline, CDR1 is SGHRS, CDR2 YFSETQ. Note on this clone: Its antigen is currently unknown.

Findings and limits, study-wide: Autoreactive clone sequences were missing from some blood memory CD4+ repertoires. Autoreactive HCRT-specific and TRIB2-specific clonotypes were marked in same-patient CSF-versus-blood CD4+ comparisons. Reportedly, autoreactive clonotypes were serially detected in patients' blood but not controls'.

The data were produced by immunoSEQ multiplex PCR, yet TCRdb's version contains in-frame clones alone and is incomplete. The table records around 19,000 clones, under 85% of them present only once. V usage is TRBV5-1 and J usage is TRBJ1-2; D call uncertain. This receptor was identified in a human donor in good health. Sequenced sample: memory (CD45RA-) CD4+ T cells from blood. CDR3: CASSSGERYGYTF. The CDR3 DNA reads as TGCGCCAGCAGCTCGGGCGAACGCTATGGCTACACCTTC. The variable domain in full, completed from reference TRBV5-1 and TRBJ1-2, reads KAGVTQTPRYLIKTRGQQVTLSCSPISGHRSVSWYQQTPGQGLQFLFEYFSETQRNKGNFPGRFSGRQFSNSRSEMNVSTLELGDSALYLCASSSGERYGYTFGSGTRLTVV.